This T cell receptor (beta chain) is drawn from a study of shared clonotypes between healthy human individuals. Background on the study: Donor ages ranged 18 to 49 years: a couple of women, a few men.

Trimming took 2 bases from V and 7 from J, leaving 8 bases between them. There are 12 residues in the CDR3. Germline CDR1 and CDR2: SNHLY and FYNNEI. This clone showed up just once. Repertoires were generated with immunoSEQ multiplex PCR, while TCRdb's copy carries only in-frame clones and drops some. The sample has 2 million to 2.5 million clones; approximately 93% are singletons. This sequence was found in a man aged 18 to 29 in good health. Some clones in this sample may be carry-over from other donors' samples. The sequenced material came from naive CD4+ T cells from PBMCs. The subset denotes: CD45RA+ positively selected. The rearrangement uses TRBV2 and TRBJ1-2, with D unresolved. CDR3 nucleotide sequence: TGTGCCAGCAGTGAATCTTCCCCTGGCTACACCTTC. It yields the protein CASSESSPGYTF.